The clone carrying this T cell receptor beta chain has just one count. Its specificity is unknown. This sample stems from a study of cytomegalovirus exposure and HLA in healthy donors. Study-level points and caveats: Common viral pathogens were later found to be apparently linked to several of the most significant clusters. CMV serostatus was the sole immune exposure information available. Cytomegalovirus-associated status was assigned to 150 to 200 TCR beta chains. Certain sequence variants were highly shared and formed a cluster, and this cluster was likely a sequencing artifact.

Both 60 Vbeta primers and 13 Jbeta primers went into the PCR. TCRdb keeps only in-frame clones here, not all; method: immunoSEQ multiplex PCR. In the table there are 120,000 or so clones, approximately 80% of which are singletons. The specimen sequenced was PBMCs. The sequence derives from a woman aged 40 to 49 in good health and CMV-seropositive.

CDR3 protein: CASRTGGHTIYF. The DNA for the CDR3 is TGTGCCAGCCGGACGGGGGGGCACACCATATATTTT. V usage is TRBV6-5 and J usage is TRBJ1-3; the D gene is possibly TRBD1 (6 bases). V was trimmed by 8 bases and J by 8 bases, leaving 13 bases between them. Per the germline V gene, CDR1 is MNHEY and CDR2 is SVGAGI. The CDR3 loop spans 12 amino acids.